The 29 T cell receptor beta chains below were found in one sample sequenced in a study of T cell clones after liver transplantation. TCRdb's copy holds only in-frame clones and misses some; the assay was immunoSEQ multiplex PCR. The table shows roughly 8,800 clones, with over 75% occurring only once. This specimen was CD8+ T cells from blood, taken before liver transplant. Every receptor here comes from a human donor who received a liver transplant.

The rearrangement links TRBV19 to TRBJ1-1, with TRBD1 identical over 7 bases. The junction had 8 bases not matched to a gene; V was cut back by 5 bases and J by 2 bases. The germline gives CDR1 LNHDA, CDR2 SQIVND (reference sequence). The CDR3 loop spans 15 amino acids. CDR3 DNA sequence: TGTGCCAGTAGTTCCCGGGACAGAGCTAACACTGAAGCTTTCTTT. Translating gives CASSSRDRANTEAFF.

The V gene is TRBV13, the J gene TRBJ2-1; D is tentatively TRBD1 or TRBD2 (5 bases each). CDR3 length equals 18 residues. V dropped 5 bases and J dropped 8 bases, with 28 bases sitting between them. Germline V gene sequence: CDR1 PRHDT, CDR2 FYEKMQ (reference sequence). The CDR3 DNA follows: TGTGCCAGCAGCCTCTGGACACCCGGGACCCTTAGGGCCCATGAGCAGTTCTTC. This sequence encodes CASSLWTPGTLRAHEQFF.

The chain uses TRBV9 and TRBJ2-2; no reliable D call. The germline V and J ends were trimmed by 3 bases and 2 bases, with 5 bases remaining between them. The germline CDR1 and CDR2 sequences are SGDLS and YYNGEE. CDR3 length equals 13 residues. The CDR3: CASSDGNTGELFF. CDR3 bases: TGTGCCAGCAGCGACGGAAACACCGGGGAGCTGTTTTTT. The entire variable domain, with the rest obtained from reference TRBV9 and TRBJ2-2, is as follows: DSGVTQTPKHLITATGQRVTLRCSPRSGDLSVYWYQQSLDQGLQFLIQYYNGEERAKGNILERFSAQQFPDLHSELNLSSLELGDSALYFCASSDGNTGELFFGEGSRLTVL.

The chain employs TRBV5-1 and TRBJ1-2, with a weak D call TRBD1 (5 bases). From germline, CDR1 is SGHRS and CDR2 YFSETQ. CDR3 size: 12 residues. The V and J ends lost 6 bases and 8 bases respectively, with 14 bases between them. CDR3 protein: CASTGTDGGYTF. The CDR3 region has the DNA TGCGCCAGCACAGGGACCGACGGGGGCTACACCTTC.

CDR3 sequence: CASSVAANYEQYF. CDR3 nucleotide sequence: TGTGCCAGCAGCGTAGCGGCTAACTACGAGCAGTACTTC. The chain recombines TRBV9 with TRBJ2-7; D is uncertain. V lost 0 bases, J lost 3 bases, and 7 bases lay in between. Germline V gene data show CDR1 as SGDLS and CDR2 as YYNGEE. The CDR3 has 13 amino acids.

This clone appeared a single time. The chain has TRBV5-4 and TRBJ2-1; D is uncertain. Trimming removed 0 bases from V and 9 bases from J, with 7 bases in between. The CDR3 has 12 residues. Germline loops: CDR1 SGHNT, CDR2 YYREEE (reference sequence). The CDR3 DNA sequence: TGTGCCAGCAGCTTGGGGGCTGCTGAGCAGTTCTTC. Protein sequence: CASSLGAAEQFF.

This clone turned up a few times. The rearrangement joins TRBV5-6 to TRBJ2-1; perhaps TRBD1 as D (5 bases). Trimming left V 4 bases short and J 4 bases short, with 9 bases between. The germline V gene encodes CDR1 SGHDT and CDR2 YYEEEE. The CDR3 is 13 amino acids. The CDR3 DNA follows: TGTGCCAGCAGCCAGACAGCGTACAATGAGCAGTTCTTC. It translates to CASSQTAYNEQFF.

This chain links TRBV10-3 with TRBJ1-5; D perhaps matches TRBD1 (5 bases). Germline V gene data show CDR1 as ENHRY and CDR2 as SYGVKD. Between the trimmed V and J ends, which lost 10 bases and 0 bases, there was a span of 16 bases. The CDR3 length is 15 residues. The CDR3 protein is CASQSGTPSNQPQHF. The CDR3 nucleotides are TGTGCCAGCCAATCCGGGACCCCTAGCAATCAGCCCCAGCATTTT.

The CDR3 region has the DNA TGTGCCAGCAGCGACGGACTAGCGGGAGTCGGGGAGCAGTTCTTC. This encodes CASSDGLAGVGEQFF. This rearrangement joins TRBV6-4 to TRBJ2-1, with 13 bases aligning to TRBD2. The V and J ends lost 6 bases and 10 bases, in that order; junction bases with no gene match: 9. The germline V gene has CDR1 MRHNA and CDR2 SNTAGT. The CDR3 is made up of 15 amino acids.

This chain uses TRBV18 with TRBJ2-1; no reliable D call. V shed 8 bases and J shed 0 bases, with 5 bases lying between them. Germline values: CDR1 KGHSH, CDR2 LQKENI. The CDR3 is 12 residues long. The CDR3 DNA reads TGTGCCAGCGGCGTCTCCTACAATGAGCAGTTCTTC. As protein: CASGVSYNEQFF.

This rearrangement joins TRBV9 to TRBJ2-1, with D maybe TRBD1 (5 bases). V was cut by 1 base and J by 8 bases, with 13 bases left in between. The length of the CDR3 is 14 residues. Germline V gene sequence: CDR1 SGDLS, CDR2 YYNGEE. The CDR3 sequence: CASSVYPQGDEQFF. DNA for the CDR3: TGTGCCAGCAGCGTATATCCTCAGGGCGATGAGCAGTTCTTC.

The chain couples TRBV5-1 to TRBJ1-2; D is undetermined. Germline CDR1 is SGHRS and CDR2 is YFSETQ. V lost 0 bases and J 0 bases, leaving 6 bases between the germline ends. The CDR3 length is 14 residues. In nucleotides, the CDR3 is TGCGCCAGCAGCTTGGGTCGGACTAACTATGGCTACACCTTC. This translates into CASSLGRTNYGYTF.

This chain joins TRBV20-1 and TRBJ2-1; D remains unclear. The CDR3 has 11 amino acids. Trimming stripped 4 bases from V and 6 bases from J, with 7 bases between. Germline V gene sequence: CDR1 DFQATT, CDR2 SNEGSKA (reference sequence). In nucleotides, the CDR3 is TGCAGTGCTAAACTGGGCAATGAGCAGTTCTTC. Translation gives CSAKLGNEQFF.

The rearrangement joins TRBV6-1 to TRBJ2-5; D gene unclear. Germline CDR1 is MNHNS and CDR2 is SASEGT. V lost 7 bases and J lost 2, with 11 bases in between. The CDR3 spans 13 residues. CDR3 DNA sequence: TGTGCCAGCAACCTGGACGGACAAGAGACCCAGTACTTC. Protein: CASNLDGQETQYF.

The chain joins TRBV6-4 to TRBJ2-5; D remains ambiguous. Gene TRBJ2-7 matches the end of the DNA better, so the J call may be wrong. The CDR3 runs to 11 residues. Germline V CDR1 and CDR2: MRHNA, SNTAGT. The CDR3 region has the DNA TGTCCACGGAAGGTCGGTTACGAGCAGTACTTC. Translation: CPRKVGYEQYF.

The chain combines TRBV7-3 with TRBJ2-3, with 13 positions matching TRBD2. V lost 5 bases and J lost 1; bases outside the gene matches: 9. Germline CDR1 reads SGHTA; CDR2 reads FQGTGA. This CDR3 region has 18 residues. The CDR3 DNA follows: TGTGCCAGCAGCGCAATCGGGACTAGCGGGACCGGCACAGATACGCAGTATTTT. Residues: CASSAIGTSGTGTDTQYF.

This clone was detected a few times. The chain employs TRBV7-7 and TRBJ2-7; D is perhaps TRBD1 (5 bases). Germline loops: CDR1 SSHAT, CDR2 FNYEAQ (reference sequence). CDR3 size: 13 residues. V shed 5 bases and J shed 5 bases, with 13 bases lying between them. CDR3: CASSTDSGNEQYF. The DNA of the CDR3 is TGTGCCAGCAGCACCGACAGTGGCAACGAGCAGTACTTC.

CDR3 protein: CASSLDGVKFF. Written as DNA, the CDR3 is TGTGCCAGCAGTTTGGATGGTGTAAAGTTCTTC. V is TRBV27 and J is TRBJ2-1; D is unclear. Trimming took off 3 bases at V and 14 bases at J, with 11 bases between the two ends. Germline CDR1 reads MNHEY; CDR2 reads SMNVEV (reference sequence). This CDR3 has 11 amino acids.

The rearrangement links TRBV4-2 to TRBJ2-7; D is tentatively TRBD1 or TRBD2 (5 bases each). This CDR3 contains 16 residues. V was cut by 0 bases and J by 0 bases, with 12 bases left in between. CDR1 LGHNA and CDR2 YNFKEQ come from the germline V gene. CDR3 in DNA: TGTGCCAGCAGCCAAGATAGAGGGGTTAGCTCCTACGAGCAGTACTTC. It yields the protein CASSQDRGVSSYEQYF.

The chain couples TRBV19 to TRBJ1-2, with a possible D match to TRBD1 (5 bases). The germline CDR1 and CDR2 sequences are LNHDA and SQIVND (reference sequence). The CDR3 is made up of 11 amino acids. Trimming removed 7 bases from V and 6 bases from J, with 9 bases in between. The CDR3 is CASTAGDGYTF. The CDR3 coding sequence is TGTGCCAGTACGGCGGGGGATGGCTACACCTTC.

The V and J genes are TRBV2 and TRBJ1-2, with D perhaps TRBD1 (6 bases). CDR3 length: 13 amino acids. V lost 4 bases to trimming and J lost 4 bases, with 10 bases between them. Looked up from germline, CDR1 is SNHLY and CDR2 is FYNNEI. The CDR3 coding sequence is TGTGCCAGCAGTGCGGGGGACACCTATGGCTACACCTTC. It is translated as CASSAGDTYGYTF.

J is TRBJ2-1 and V is TRBV7-9, with D unclear. V gave up 5 bases and J gave up 3 bases, with 8 bases separating them. In germline, CDR1 is SEHNR, CDR2 FQNEAQ (reference sequence). The CDR3 is made up of 13 amino acids. CDR3 coding DNA: TGTGCCAGCAGCCTTCCGCTCTACAATGAGCAGTTCTTC. Residues: CASSLPLYNEQFF.

The rearrangement links TRBV5-4 to TRBJ1-1; D gene unclear. Germline V CDR1 and CDR2: SGHNT, YYREEE (reference sequence). The CDR3 contains 14 residues. Trimming took 0 bases from V and 5 from J, leaving 11 bases between them. CDR3 amino acids: CASSLGGGLTEAFF. DNA for the CDR3: TGTGCCAGCAGCTTGGGGGGAGGGTTGACTGAAGCTTTCTTT.

The chain carries TRBV5-8 and TRBJ2-7; D unclear. Trimming took 2 bases from V and 0 from J, leaving 6 bases between them. The CDR3 totals 13 residues. Germline loops: CDR1 SGHTS, CDR2 YDEGEE. Here the CDR3 DNA reads TGTGCCAGCAGCTTTTCGGGCTCCTACGAGCAGTACTTC. Translating it yields CASSFSGSYEQYF.

The table lists this clone with a few counts. The chain carries TRBV2 and TRBJ1-1; no clear D. V was trimmed by 3 bases and J by 0 bases, leaving 17 bases between them. Per germline, CDR1 SNHLY and CDR2 FYNNEI. This CDR3 comprises 17 residues. The CDR3 spells CASSDPEITRLNTEAFF. The CDR3 nucleotides are TGTGCCAGCAGTGACCCCGAGATAACCCGGTTGAACACTGAAGCTTTCTTT.

The genes are TRBV7-2 and TRBJ2-3, with unresolved D. Trimming left V 5 bases short and J 6 bases short, with 9 bases between. Germline V CDR1 and CDR2: SGHTA, FQGNSA. This CDR3 contains 12 residues. The CDR3 DNA sequence: TGTGCCAGCAGCCCCTTGGGGGATACGCAGTATTTT. This translates into CASSPLGDTQYF.

The chain joins TRBV9 to TRBJ2-6, with 7 bases fitting TRBD1. The trim removed 1 base at V and 2 bases at J, leaving 3 bases unmatched. The germline V gene has CDR1 SGDLS and CDR2 YYNGEE. The CDR3 contains 16 residues. The CDR3 loop reads CASSVYTGAGANVLTF. The CDR3 nucleotides read TGTGCCAGCAGCGTATATACAGGGGCTGGGGCCAACGTCCTGACTTTC.

The rearrangement joins TRBV28 to TRBJ2-7; D is perhaps TRBD2 (5 bases). Trimming pared 5 bases from V and 4 bases from J, leaving 9 bases between. The CDR3 loop spans 12 amino acids. In germline, CDR1 is MDHEN, CDR2 SYDVKM. As DNA, the CDR3 is TGTGCCAGCAGTCCCGACTATTACGAGCAGTACTTC. As protein: CASSPDYYEQYF.

The rearrangement links TRBV28 to TRBJ2-2; 13 bases align to TRBD2. This CDR3 has 16 residues. V was pared by 6 bases and J by 3 bases, with 4 bases of the junction left unmatched. Germline V CDR1 and CDR2: MDHEN, SYDVKM. CDR3 bases: TGTGCCAGCAGACTAGCGGGAGGGCAGTACACCGGGGAGCTGTTTTTT. Protein: CASRLAGGQYTGELFF.